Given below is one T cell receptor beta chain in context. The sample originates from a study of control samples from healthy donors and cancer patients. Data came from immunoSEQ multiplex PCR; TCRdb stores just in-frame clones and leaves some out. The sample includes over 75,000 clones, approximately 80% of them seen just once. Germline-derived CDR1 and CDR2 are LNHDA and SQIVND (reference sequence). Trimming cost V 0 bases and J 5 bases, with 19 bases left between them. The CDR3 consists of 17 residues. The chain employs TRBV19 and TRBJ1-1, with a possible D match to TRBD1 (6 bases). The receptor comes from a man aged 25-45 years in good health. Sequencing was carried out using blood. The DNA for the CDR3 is TGTGCCAGTAGTATAGATTCGGTTGTGGGGGCGATGACTGAAGCTTTCTTT. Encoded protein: CASSIDSVVGAMTEAFF.